Following are 13 T cell receptor beta chains from one sample sequenced in a study of CD8 T cells in Susac syndrome (dated by TCRdb to the late 2010s). The library was obtained by the immunoSEQ multiplex PCR assay. RNA was extracted using the RNeasy kit, and roughly 0.5 to 1 microgram was reverse transcribed with random hexamers. In-frame beta chains were kept once TCRdb had trimmed the public reads at Q25 with fastp and called clones with MiXCR. Rows matching on CDR3 protein sequence are summarized as one entry with the most common DNA and genes. For this sample there are approximately 200,000 distinct CDR3 sequences; roughly 94% appear just once. The leading ten clones occupy approximately 0.08% of the sample. Sequenced input: CD4+ T cells from PBMCs. Receptors originate from a human donor with multiple sclerosis.

CDR3 residues: CSARIGSETQYF. CDR3 DNA sequence: TGCAGTGCTAGGATTGGGAGCGAGACCCAGTACTTC. The chain couples TRBV20-1 to TRBJ2-5; a weak D match, TRBD2 (5 bases). The germline CDR1 and CDR2 sequences are DFQATT and SNEGSKA (reference sequence). This CDR3 region has 12 residues. Trimming stripped 3 bases from V and 5 bases from J, with 10 bases between.

This clonotype was detected once. The chain combines TRBV6-5 with TRBJ1-2; D remains unclear. The CDR3 spans 14 residues. The V end was cut by 2 bases, the J end by 3 bases, with 10 bases between. The V gene's germline CDR1 is MNHEY and CDR2 SVGAGI. This chain's CDR3 is CASSYGSEYYGYTF. In DNA form, the CDR3 reads TGTGCCAGCAGTTACGGCAGTGAATACTATGGCTACACCTTC.

J is TRBJ1-4 and V is TRBV25-1; D unclear. Trimming cost V 2 bases and J 5 bases, with 9 bases left between them. This CDR3 is built from 14 residues. Germline V lookup: CDR1 MGHDK, CDR2 SYGVNS. The CDR3 DNA reads as TGTGCCAGCAGTGAAGCCTCCGTGAATGAAAAACTGTTTTTT. Translating gives CASSEASVNEKLFF.

The rearrangement joins TRBV3-1 to TRBJ1-1; TRBD1 aligns across 7 bases. The CDR3 is 17 amino acids. Germline values: CDR1 LGHDT, CDR2 YNNKEL (reference sequence). The V and J ends lost 0 bases and 7 bases, in that order; junction bases with no gene match: 14. The CDR3, as DNA: TGTGCCAGCAGCCAAGATCGCAAAACCGGTCGGGACAGTGAAGCTTTCTTT. Amino acids: CASSQDRKTGRDSEAFF.

This clonotype is a singleton in its sample. The genes are TRBV14 and TRBJ2-1; a weak D match, TRBD1 (5 bases). Germline-derived CDR1 and CDR2 are SGHDN and FVKESK. The ends were cut back, 3 bases at V and 4 bases at J, with 10 bases in the middle. The CDR3 is made up of 14 amino acids. The CDR3 loop reads CASSQSGLYNEQFF. The DNA of the CDR3 is TGTGCCAGCAGCCAGTCAGGGCTTTACAATGAGCAGTTCTTC.

This clonotype was picked up one time. The chain recombines TRBV10-3 with TRBJ2-3; D remains ambiguous. From germline, CDR1 is ENHRY and CDR2 SYGVKD. V gave up 3 bases and J gave up 2 bases, with 6 bases separating them. This CDR3 comprises 13 residues. The CDR3 protein is CAISDRDTDTQYF. The CDR3 region has the DNA TGTGCCATCAGTGACAGAGACACAGATACGCAGTATTTT.

The J gene is TRBJ2-5, the V gene TRBV18, with no clear D. V was clipped by 0 bases and J by 0 bases, with 2 bases between them. The CDR3 runs 13 residues. Germline CDR1 KGHSH, CDR2 LQKENI. CDR3 bases: TGTGCCAGCTCACCACCAAACCAAGAGACCCAGTACTTC. It encodes CASSPPNQETQYF.

The chain is built from TRBV9 and TRBJ2-5; possibly TRBD2 for D (5 bases). This CDR3 has 18 amino acids. The V end was cut by 4 bases, the J end by 2 bases, with 24 bases between. Germline values: CDR1 SGDLS, CDR2 YYNGEE. For the CDR3, the DNA is TGTGCCAGCAGCTTGTCTACCTGGACCTACCGGGGACAAGAGACCCAGTACTTC. Amino acids: CASSLSTWTYRGQETQYF.

V and J are TRBV29-1 and TRBJ2-1; D is perhaps TRBD1 (5 bases). V shed 4 bases and J shed 4 bases, with 14 bases lying between them. Germline loops: CDR1 SQVTM, CDR2 ANQGSEA. The CDR3 totals 14 residues. CDR3 amino acids: CSVGPNRLYNEQFF. The DNA of the CDR3 is TGCAGCGTTGGTCCTAACAGGTTATACAATGAGCAGTTCTTC.

The chain joins TRBV29-1 to TRBJ2-1; weak D call: TRBD2 (5 bases). The CDR3 extends over 18 amino acids. The V gene lost 1 base and the J gene lost 0 bases, with 19 bases spanning the gap. Germline values: CDR1 SQVTM, CDR2 ANQGSEA. CDR3 sequence reads: CSVEVPGLAINSYNEQFF. The CDR3 coding sequence is TGCAGCGTTGAAGTCCCTGGACTCGCAATTAACTCCTACAATGAGCAGTTCTTC.

The CDR3 spells CSARGAPYSYEQYF. The CDR3, as DNA: TGCAGTGCTAGAGGAGCACCCTACTCCTACGAGCAGTACTTC. This chain uses TRBV20-1 with TRBJ2-7; D is undetermined. The CDR3 totals 14 residues. Trimming shortened V by 1 base and J by 0 bases, and 10 bases separated the two germline ends. Germline CDR1 and CDR2: DFQATT and SNEGSKA (reference sequence).

This chain uses TRBV12-3 or TRBV12-4 with TRBJ1-2; D unclear. The CDR3 loop spans 12 amino acids. The V end lost 3 bases, the J end lost 8 bases, and 10 bases lay between the germline ends. CDR3 region: CASSLTSGGYTF. The DNA for the CDR3 is TGTGCCAGCAGTTTGACGTCGGGAGGCTACACCTTC.

CDR3: CASSVDGGDYNEQFF. For the CDR3, the DNA is TGTGCCAGCAGCGTAGACGGGGGAGACTACAATGAGCAGTTCTTC. This chain joins TRBV9 and TRBJ2-1; a weak D match, TRBD2 (6 bases). This CDR3 spans 15 amino acids. Trimming shortened V by 0 bases and J by 3 bases, and 10 bases separated the two germline ends. Germline assignment: CDR1 SGDLS and CDR2 YYNGEE.